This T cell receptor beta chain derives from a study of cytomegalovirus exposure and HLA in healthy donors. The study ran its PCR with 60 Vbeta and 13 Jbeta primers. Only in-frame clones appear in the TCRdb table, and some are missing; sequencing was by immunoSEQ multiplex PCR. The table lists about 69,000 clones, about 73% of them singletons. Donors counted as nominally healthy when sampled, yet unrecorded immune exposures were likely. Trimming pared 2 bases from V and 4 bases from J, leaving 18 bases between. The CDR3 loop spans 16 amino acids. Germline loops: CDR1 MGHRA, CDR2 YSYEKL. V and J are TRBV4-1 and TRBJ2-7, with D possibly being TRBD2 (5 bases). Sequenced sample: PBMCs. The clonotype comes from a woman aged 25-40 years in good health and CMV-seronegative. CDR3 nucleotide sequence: TGCGCCAGCAGCCAAAATTGGACTCCTGAAATATACGAGCAGTACTTC. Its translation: CASSQNWTPEIYEQYF.